Below are 27 T cell receptor beta chains sequenced from a single sample in a study of OX40 agonist ivuxolimab in advanced cancers. Repertoires were generated with immunoSEQ multiplex PCR, while TCRdb's copy carries only in-frame clones and drops some. The repertoire holds roughly 43,000 clones, approximately 91% seen once, with around 11% in the top ten. The sequencing used CD4+ or CD8+ T cells sorted from blood, collected in a trial of the OX40 agonist ivuxolimab. These receptors were collected from an adult with an advanced solid tumor such as melanoma, head and neck, liver or kidney cancer.

This chain connects TRBV28 to TRBJ2-5, with a tentative D call TRBD2 (5 bases). The V gene lost 4 bases and the J gene lost 2 bases, with 8 bases spanning the gap. The CDR3 totals 13 residues. Germline CDR1 MDHEN, CDR2 SYDVKM. This CDR3 reads CASSYEGQETQYF. CDR3 coding DNA: TGTGCCAGCAGTTATGAGGGACAAGAGACCCAGTACTTC. The whole variable domain, remainder taken from reference TRBV28 and TRBJ2-5, is DVKVTQSSRYLVKRTGEKVFLECVQDMDHENMFWYRQDPGLGLRLIYFSYDVKMKEKGDIPEGYSVSREKKERFSLILESASTNQTSMYLCASSYEGQETQYFGPGTRLLVL.

This clone has only one observation. This chain joins TRBV5-8 and TRBJ2-3; 7 nucleotides match TRBD1. The CDR3 spans 14 residues. The V and J ends lost 5 bases and 4 bases, in that order; junction bases with no gene match: 7. Germline V gene lookup returns CDR1 SGHTS and CDR2 YDEGEE. The CDR3 reads CASSLRGLADTQYF. The CDR3 DNA reads TGTGCCAGCAGTCTTAGGGGGCTCGCAGATACGCAGTATTTT.

This chain uses TRBV13 with TRBJ2-1; the D gene could be TRBD1 or TRBD2 (5 bases each). CDR1 and CDR2 (germline): PRHDT, FYEKMQ (reference sequence). V shed 5 bases and J shed 2 bases, with 13 bases lying between them. The CDR3 extends over 15 amino acids. The CDR3 here is CASSPGRGTYNEQFF. The CDR3 bases are TGTGCCAGCAGCCCCGGCCGGGGCACCTACAATGAGCAGTTCTTC.

The rearrangement links TRBV29-1 to TRBJ2-3, with D unresolved. The CDR3 consists of 10 residues. The germline V gene encodes CDR1 SQVTM and CDR2 ANQGSEA. Deletions cut 8 bases from V and 6 bases from J, with 9 bases between. CDR3 in amino acids: CSSQLDTQYF. For the CDR3, the DNA is TGCAGCTCTCAATTGGATACGCAGTATTTT.

The chain uses TRBV30 and TRBJ2-2; D perhaps matches TRBD1 (6 bases). Germline CDR1 reads GTSNPN; CDR2 reads SVGIG (reference sequence). The length of the CDR3 is 13 residues. V gave up 8 bases and J gave up 0 bases, with 10 bases separating them. CDR3 nucleotide sequence: TGTGCCGGCGACAGGACGAACACCGGGGAGCTGTTTTTT. It is translated as CAGDRTNTGELFF. Filled out from reference TRBV30 and TRBJ2-2, the complete variable domain reads SQTIHQWPATLVQPVGSPLSLECTVEGTSNPNLYWYRQAAGRGLQLLFYSVGIGQISSEVPQNLSASRPQDRQFILSSKKLLLSDSGFYLCAGDRTNTGELFFGEGSRLTVL.

The chain links TRBV7-8 to TRBJ2-7; D is perhaps TRBD2 (5 bases). CDR3 length equals 15 residues. CDR1 is SGHVS and CDR2 is FQNEAQ in the germline V gene. The germline V and J ends were trimmed by 1 base and 3 bases, with 13 bases remaining between them. The CDR3 protein is CASSLGSAVHYEQYF. CDR3 bases: TGTGCCAGCAGCTTAGGGTCAGCGGTACACTACGAGCAGTACTTC.

The rearrangement links TRBV6-5 to TRBJ2-3; the match to TRBD2 covers 14 bases. This CDR3 contains 15 residues. The V gene end was trimmed by 6 bases and the J gene end by 3 bases; junction bases not matched to a gene: 2. Germline V gene data show CDR1 as MNHEY and CDR2 as SVGAGI. The chain's CDR3 is CASRGLAGGTDTQYF. The DNA for the CDR3 is TGTGCCAGCAGAGGACTAGCGGGGGGTACAGATACGCAGTATTTT.

V is TRBV12-2 and J is TRBJ2-3; TRBD2 is the table's D call and was not checked against the DNA. TRBV12-2 is a recognized pseudogene. The CDR3 has 19 residues. CDR3 in DNA: TGTGCAAGTCGCTTCTCGGACCATGCTTCTAGCGGGAACATCGATACGCAGTATTTT. Translating gives CASRFSDHASSGNIDTQYF.

This chain uses TRBV27 with TRBJ2-7; weak D call: TRBD1 (6 bases). The V gene's germline CDR1 is MNHEY and CDR2 SMNVEV (reference sequence). Trimming shortened V by 6 bases and J by 4 bases, and 10 bases separated the two germline ends. CDR3 length equals 12 residues. The CDR3 nucleotides are TGTGCCAGCAGCAACACAGGGTACGAGCAGTACTTC. Protein sequence: CASSNTGYEQYF.

With regard to this clone: Other DNA sequences from this sample encode an identical CDR3 as well. The chain links TRBV19 to TRBJ2-1; 8 bases are a match to TRBD2. The V gene's germline CDR1 is LNHDA and CDR2 SQIVND (reference sequence). The CDR3 contains 14 residues. The ends lost 5 bases at V and 3 bases at J; junction bases unmatched: 3. The CDR3 nucleotides read TGTGCCAGTAGTTCGGGGGGGGACTACAATGAGCAGTTCTTC. Protein sequence: CASSSGGDYNEQFF.

The CDR3 spells CASSLARDSGRDEQYF. As DNA, the CDR3 is TGCGCCAGCAGCTTGGCCCGGGACTCGGGAAGGGACGAGCAGTACTTC. This chain uses TRBV5-1 with TRBJ2-7; TRBD2 is a possible D gene (6 bases). The CDR3 consists of 16 residues. Germline CDR1 reads SGHRS; CDR2 reads YFSETQ. Trimming cost V 0 bases and J 5 bases, with 18 bases left between them.

The chain recombines TRBV7-2 with TRBJ2-7; TRBD1 matches 10 bases. The CDR3 spans 16 residues. Trimming at V came to 1 base and at J to 3 bases, leaving 6 bases not matched to a gene. Germline values: CDR1 SGHTA, CDR2 FQGNSA. The CDR3 sequence is CASSLDLGQGLYEQYF. The CDR3 DNA follows: TGTGCCAGCAGCTTAGACCTGGGACAGGGGCTCTACGAGCAGTACTTC.

The rearrangement joins TRBV7-3 to TRBJ2-2; 7 positions match TRBD2. Germline CDR1 and CDR2: SGHTA and FQGTGA. This CDR3 is 15 amino acids long. Trimming took 2 bases from V and 3 from J; bases not matched to a gene: 3. CDR3 DNA: TGTGCCAGCAGCTTAGCGGGAGAAGACACCGGGGAGCTGTTTTTT. Encoded protein: CASSLAGEDTGELFF.

This chain uses TRBV4-1 with TRBJ1-1; D call uncertain. V shed 0 bases and J shed 12 bases, with 14 bases lying between them. CDR3 length equals 13 residues. Germline V CDR1 and CDR2: MGHRA, YSYEKL. DNA for the CDR3: TGCGCCAGCAGCCAAGATCCCCTCGGAGGGACTTTCTTT. Protein product: CASSQDPLGGTFF.

This clone showed up just once. The rearrangement joins TRBV5-6 to TRBJ2-7; 7 bases line up with TRBD1. CDR1 is SGHDT and CDR2 is YYEEEE in the germline V gene. Losses at the gene ends were 6 bases for V and 6 bases for J; bases not matched to a gene: 12. CDR3 length equals 14 residues. The DNA for the CDR3 is TGTGCCAGCAAAACCGGGACAGCTAGTATCGAGCAGTACTTC. Translating gives CASKTGTASIEQYF.

This clone has just one count. V gene TRBV28 combines with J gene TRBJ2-2; the D gene is possibly TRBD2 (6 bases). This CDR3 spans 12 amino acids. V dropped 7 bases and J dropped 6 bases, with 9 bases sitting between them. Germline V gene data show CDR1 as MDHEN and CDR2 as SYDVKM. The CDR3 region has the DNA TGTGCCAGCAAAACTAGCTCCGGGGAGCTGTTTTTT. It yields the protein CASKTSSGELFF.

The chain is built from TRBV14 and TRBJ2-1, with TRBD2 matching over 15 bases. CDR3 length: 19 amino acids. Germline V gene data show CDR1 as SGHDN and CDR2 as FVKESK. J lost 4 bases, V lost 4 bases, and 11 bases had no gene match. In DNA, the CDR3 is TGTGCCAGCAGCCTCTTTGGGACTAGCGGGGGGTTGAGGTACAATGAGCAGTTCTTC. Protein product: CASSLFGTSGGLRYNEQFF.

This clone was picked up one time. The rearrangement links TRBV7-8 to TRBJ2-2, with no clear D. CDR3 length: 13 amino acids. The V end lost 1 base, the J end lost 5 bases, and 5 bases lay between the germline ends. Germline CDR1 reads SGHVS; CDR2 reads FQNEAQ. The CDR3 spells CASSLVSTGELFF. The CDR3 DNA is TGTGCCAGCAGCTTAGTTAGTACCGGGGAGCTGTTTTTT. Drawing the rest from reference TRBV7-8 and TRBJ2-2, the complete variable domain is GAGVSQSPRYKVAKRGQDVALRCDPISGHVSLFWYQQALGQGPEFLTYFQNEAQLDKSGLPSDRFFAERPEGSVSTLKIQRTQQEDSAVYLCASSLVSTGELFFGEGSRLTVL.

The chain has TRBV25-1 and TRBJ2-7; TRBD2 matches at 8 bases. The CDR3 has 13 residues. Germline V CDR1 and CDR2: MGHDK, SYGVNS. V was pared by 6 bases and J by 7 bases, with 8 bases of the junction left unmatched. CDR3 sequence reads: CASSGSGSWEQYF. CDR3 DNA: TGTGCCAGCAGCGGGAGCGGGAGTTGGGAGCAGTACTTC.

This chain connects TRBV15 to TRBJ1-4, with TRBD1 as a possible D gene (5 bases). The CDR3 has 16 amino acids. Germline-derived CDR1 and CDR2 are LNHNV and YYDKDF (reference sequence). Trimming took off 0 bases at V and 5 bases at J, with 13 bases between the two ends. DNA of the CDR3: TGTGCCACCAGCAGAGAGGGAGGGGCCCTAAATGAAAAACTGTTTTTT. Translation: CATSREGGALNEKLFF.

CDR3 sequence (DNA): TGTGCCAGCACCCTACGGACAGGGGTGTCAGATACGCAGTATTTT. Its translation: CASTLRTGVSDTQYF. The chain is built from TRBV28 and TRBJ2-3; the match to TRBD1 covers 9 bases. The germline CDR1 and CDR2 sequences are MDHEN and SYDVKM. Unmatched junction bases numbered 9, after V lost 7 bases and J lost 4 bases. The CDR3 has 15 residues. Full variable domain (outside the CDR3, taken from reference TRBV28 and TRBJ2-3): DVKVTQSSRYLVKRTGEKVFLECVQDMDHENMFWYRQDPGLGLRLIYFSYDVKMKEKGDIPEGYSVSREKKERFSLILESASTNQTSMYLCASTLRTGVSDTQYFGPGTRLTVL.

The chain is built from TRBV7-6 and TRBJ2-3; D gene unclear. The CDR3 sequence is 13 residues long. Trimming stripped 5 bases from V and 1 base from J, with 7 bases between. Germline V gene sequence: CDR1 SGHVS, CDR2 FNYEAQ. As DNA, the CDR3 is TGTGCCAGCAGCCGATTCGGCACAGATACGCAGTATTTT. The encoded protein is CASSRFGTDTQYF.

The chain combines TRBV25-1 with TRBJ2-1, with 7 bases identical to TRBD2. The V segment lost 1 base and the J segment 0 bases; nucleotides outside the gene matches: 3. Germline-derived CDR1 and CDR2 are MGHDK and SYGVNS. This CDR3 contains 16 residues. As DNA, the CDR3 is TGTGCCAGCAGTGAATTGGGCGGGGGCTCCTACAATGAGCAGTTCTTC. Translation: CASSELGGGSYNEQFF. Supplemented by reference TRBV25-1 and TRBJ2-1, the full variable domain reads EADIYQTPRYLVIGTGKKITLECSQTMGHDKMYWYQQDPGMELHLIHYSYGVNSTEKGDLSSESTVSRIRTEHFPLTLESARPSHTSQYLCASSELGGGSYNEQFFGPGTRLTVL.

This clone was seen more than once but under ten times. V gene TRBV19 combines with J gene TRBJ1-5, with no clear D. Trimming took 2 bases from V and 3 from J, leaving 5 bases between them. The CDR3 contains 13 residues. CDR1 and CDR2 from the germline V gene are LNHDA and SQIVND (reference sequence). The CDR3 region has the DNA TGTGCCAGTAGTATATGGTTCAATCAGCCCCAGCATTTT. Amino acids: CASSIWFNQPQHF. Using reference TRBV19 and TRBJ1-5 for the parts outside the CDR3, the full variable domain is DGGITQSPKYLFRKEGQNVTLSCEQNLNHDAMYWYRQDPGQGLRLIYYSQIVNDFQKGDIAEGYSVSREKKESFPLTVTSAQKNPTAFYLCASSIWFNQPQHFGDGTRLSIL.

The V and J genes are TRBV6-1 and TRBJ2-7, with D unresolved. The germline V gene has CDR1 MNHNS and CDR2 SASEGT. CDR3 length: 12 residues. V was cut by 4 bases and J by 4 bases, with 8 bases left in between. The CDR3, as DNA: TGTGCCAGCAGTGGAGCCGGGTACGAGCAGTACTTC. Amino acids: CASSGAGYEQYF.

The chain links TRBV7-2 to TRBJ2-1; TRBD2 matches 13 bases. The CDR3 consists of 17 residues. The junction had 8 bases not matched to a gene; V was cut back by 3 bases and J by 6 bases. Germline values: CDR1 SGHTA, CDR2 FQGNSA. In nucleotides, the CDR3 is TGTGCCAGCAGCTTCACCGGACTAGCGGGAGTCGCCAATGAGCAGTTCTTC. This encodes CASSFTGLAGVANEQFF.

The chain carries TRBV2 and TRBJ1-4; D is unresolved. The CDR3 has 15 residues. Germline V CDR1 and CDR2: SNHLY, FYNNEI. Trimming pared 3 bases from V and 0 bases from J, leaving 8 bases between. In DNA form, the CDR3 reads TGTGCCAGCAGTGACACCCGATCAACTAATGAAAAACTGTTTTTT. As protein: CASSDTRSTNEKLFF.